These 4 T cell receptor beta chains share one sample of origin, sequenced in a study of spatial heterogeneity in lung cancer. Study results and caveats: Tumors with more nonsynonymous mutations had more expanded intratumoral alpha and beta TCRs.

Antigens of these TCRs are unknown. As to time point: sample taken at primary tumor resection. In TCRdb, the 5' RACE reads were re-called with MiXCR into one record per CDR3 protein. The data contain roughly 6,000 distinct CDR3 sequences, about 14% of them singletons. Sequenced here: lung tumor tissue, sampled at surgery. Receptors originate from a male donor with early-stage non-small cell lung cancer.

This clonotype is medium-sized (0.01 to 0.1%) in the sample. A library prepared for alpha chains yielded this beta chain as an off-target read; its size is of little meaning. V and J are TRBV7-2 and TRBJ2-7; maybe TRBD2 (7 bases). Germline CDR1 SGHTA, CDR2 FQGNSA. Trimming removed 1 base at V and 7 bases at J, with 20 bases between. This CDR3 contains 16 residues. CDR3 region: CASSLGLSGGQKEQYF. CDR3 bases: TGTGCCAGCAGCTTAGGATTGTCGGGGGGCCAGAAGGAGCAGTACTTC.

This clonotype was observed at least ten times. Because the library targeted alpha chains, this beta chain is an off-target read whose size means little. The chain recombines TRBV28 with TRBJ2-1; no definite D call. The CDR3 contains 14 residues. Trimming took 4 bases from V and 6 from J, leaving 13 bases between them. Germline V gene data show CDR1 as MDHEN and CDR2 as SYDVKM. CDR3 sequence reads: CASSSTPSSNEQFF. DNA for the CDR3: TGTGCCAGCAGTTCGACCCCCTCTAGCAATGAGCAGTTCTTC. The full variable domain, in which reference TRBV28 and TRBJ2-1 provide the parts outside the CDR3, is DVKVTQSSRYLVKRTGEKVFLECVQDMDHENMFWYRQDPGLGLRLIYFSYDVKMKEKGDIPEGYSVSREKKERFSLILESASTNQTSMYLCASSSTPSSNEQFFGPGTRLTVL.

In its sample, this clonotype ranks as medium-sized. Because the library targeted alpha chains, this beta chain is an off-target read whose size means little. This chain links TRBV20-1 with TRBJ1-6; D unclear. CDR3 length equals 15 residues. V lost 3 bases, J lost 7 bases, and 16 bases lay in between. From germline, CDR1 is DFQATT and CDR2 SNEGSKA (reference sequence). The CDR3, as DNA: TGCAGTGCTAGTAGTGGTCCCGGGAGGAATTCACCCCTCCACTTT. Its translation is CSASSGPGRNSPLHF.

This clonotype is deemed medium-sized (0.01 to 0.1%). This beta chain is an off-target read within a library intended for alpha chains, so its frequency means little. The chain employs TRBV28 and TRBJ2-7; TRBD1 matches 9 bases. The CDR3 spans 13 residues. Looked up from germline, CDR1 is MDHEN and CDR2 is SYDVKM. J was trimmed by 6 bases and V by 7 bases; bases with no gene match: 7. The chain's CDR3 is CASTRDRVSEQYF. The CDR3 DNA reads as TGTGCCAGCACCCGGGACAGGGTGTCCGAGCAGTACTTC. Supplemented by reference TRBV28 and TRBJ2-7, the full variable domain reads DVKVTQSSRYLVKRTGEKVFLECVQDMDHENMFWYRQDPGLGLRLIYFSYDVKMKEKGDIPEGYSVSREKKERFSLILESASTNQTSMYLCASTRDRVSEQYFGPGTRLTVT.